The 25 T cell receptor beta chains listed next were all sequenced from one sample in a study of OX40 agonist ivuxolimab in advanced cancers. Generated by immunoSEQ multiplex PCR, the TCRdb table keeps only in-frame clones and is missing some. The data contain just under 100,000 clones, approximately 95% of them singletons. Here the sequenced sample was CD4+ or CD8+ T cells sorted from blood, taken in a trial of the OX40 agonist ivuxolimab. The receptors derive from an adult with an advanced solid tumor such as melanoma, head and neck, liver or kidney cancer.

CDR3 bases: TGTGCCACCAGCCCAGGGGGGGGAGGGCCTCACGAGCAGTACTTC. Its translation is CATSPGGGGPHEQYF. The chain recombines TRBV15 with TRBJ2-7; D assignment may be TRBD1 or TRBD2 (7 bases each). Germline loops: CDR1 LNHNV, CDR2 YYDKDF (reference sequence). The V end lost 5 bases, the J end lost 5 bases, and 19 bases lay between the germline ends. This CDR3 has 15 amino acids.

This clone was detected only once. V and J are TRBV11-3 and TRBJ2-2, with D possibly matching TRBD2 (5 bases). Trimming took 8 bases from V and 4 from J, leaving 14 bases between them. The CDR3 consists of 14 residues. CDR1 and CDR2 from the germline V gene are SGHNT and YENEEA. CDR3 amino acids: CASQTERGTGELFF. CDR3 DNA: TGTGCCAGCCAAACCGAACGGGGCACCGGGGAGCTGTTTTTT.

This clone was picked up a small number of times. This chain joins TRBV4-1 and TRBJ1-2; tentative D call: TRBD1 (6 bases). The V end lost 1 base, the J end lost 6 bases, and 18 bases lay between the germline ends. Per germline, CDR1 MGHRA and CDR2 YSYEKL. CDR3 size: 16 residues. Here the CDR3 reads CASSQGKGGRRNGYTF. The CDR3 DNA follows: TGCGCCAGCAGCCAAGGGAAGGGGGGGCGCAGAAATGGCTACACCTTC.

V gene TRBV5-6 combines with J gene TRBJ1-1, with D maybe TRBD1 (5 bases). Germline values: CDR1 SGHDT, CDR2 YYEEEE. Trimming stripped 4 bases from V and 1 base from J, with 11 bases between. This CDR3 has 14 residues. CDR3 in DNA: TGTGCCAGCAGCCGCAGGGACTGGAACACTGAAGCTTTCTTT. This encodes CASSRRDWNTEAFF.

The chain is built from TRBV11-1 and TRBJ2-5; 10 bases are shared with TRBD1. The CDR3 has 16 residues. V trimming: 5 bases; J trimming: 3 bases; junction bases outside the gene matches: 9. CDR1 is SGHAT, CDR2 FQDESV, per germline (reference sequence). The CDR3 protein is CASSQAPGQGKETQYF. CDR3 bases: TGTGCCAGCAGCCAGGCCCCGGGACAGGGGAAAGAGACCCAGTACTTC.

The gene calls are TRBV28 and TRBJ1-5; D is perhaps TRBD1 (5 bases). V lost 5 bases to trimming and J lost 11 bases, with 16 bases between them. CDR3 length equals 13 residues. Germline V gene lookup returns CDR1 MDHEN and CDR2 SYDVKM. The CDR3 region is CASSTLSRDAQHF. The CDR3, as DNA: TGTGCCAGCAGTACCCTGTCTCGGGACGCCCAGCATTTT.

The chain combines TRBV6-5 with TRBJ1-5; D unresolved. The V gene lost 10 bases and the J gene lost 3 bases, with 16 bases spanning the gap. Germline CDR1 and CDR2: MNHEY and SVGAGI. The CDR3 totals 14 residues. CDR3 protein: CATARTGLNQPQHF. For the CDR3, the DNA is TGTGCCACCGCAAGGACTGGGCTCAATCAGCCCCAGCATTTT.

This rearrangement joins TRBV7-9 to TRBJ2-5; TRBD1 or TRBD2 may be the D gene (6 bases each). This CDR3 region has 16 residues. Trimming shortened V by 2 bases and J by 7 bases, and 20 bases separated the two germline ends. Germline V gives CDR1 SEHNR, CDR2 FQNEAQ (reference sequence). In nucleotides, the CDR3 is TGTGCCAGCAGCTTATGGGAACCCGGGGGCCGAGGGACCCAGTACTTC. Protein: CASSLWEPGGRGTQYF.

The CDR3 sequence: CASSFLAGPDTDTQYF. The CDR3 nucleotides read TGTGCCAGCAGCTTCCTAGCGGGTCCGGACACAGATACGCAGTATTTT. V is TRBV11-3 and J is TRBJ2-3; TRBD2 matches 8 bases. Looked up from germline, CDR1 is SGHNT and CDR2 is YENEEA. The CDR3 extends over 16 amino acids. The V and J ends lost 3 bases and 2 bases, in that order; junction bases with no gene match: 7.

This chain joins TRBV5-1 and TRBJ2-3; 10 bases fit TRBD2. Germline V gene lookup returns CDR1 SGHRS and CDR2 YFSETQ. Trimming cost V 0 bases and J 5 bases; bases outside gene matches: 18. CDR3 length: 20 amino acids. As DNA, the CDR3 is TGCGCCAGCAGCTTGGGGTCCCCTACTAGCGGGACAGTGGGAAAAGATACGCAGTATTTT. Translated: CASSLGSPTSGTVGKDTQYF.

This clone was observed a single time. The chain couples TRBV10-2 to TRBJ2-6; TRBD1 agrees at 7 bases. V lost 2 bases and J lost 1; bases outside the gene matches: 2. The CDR3 is 16 amino acids. Germline CDR1 reads WSHSY; CDR2 reads SAAADI. The CDR3: CASSERGQSGANVLTF. The CDR3, as DNA: TGCGCCAGCAGTGAGCGGGGACAGTCTGGGGCCAACGTCCTGACTTTC.

This clone was recorded once. CDR3: CASSLGGQGVWQETQYF. The CDR3 nucleotides are TGTGCCAGCAGTCTAGGGGGACAGGGGGTGTGGCAAGAGACCCAGTACTTC. This chain links TRBV9 with TRBJ2-5; 11 bases agree with TRBD1. There are 17 residues in the CDR3. Germline trimming cut 5 bases from V and 2 bases from J; bases unmatched to any gene: 11. Germline V lookup: CDR1 SGDLS, CDR2 YYNGEE.

This chain joins TRBV7-2 and TRBJ2-3; TRBD2 might be the D (6 bases). V dropped 5 bases and J dropped 4 bases, with 13 bases sitting between them. In germline, CDR1 is SGHTA, CDR2 FQGNSA. The length of the CDR3 is 14 residues. The CDR3 nucleotides are TGTGCCAGCAGCCCTGAGACTAGTGCAGATACGCAGTATTTT. It specifies CASSPETSADTQYF.

This rearrangement joins TRBV28 to TRBJ1-2, with no clear D. Germline loops: CDR1 MDHEN, CDR2 SYDVKM. The CDR3 covers 13 residues. V lost 3 bases to trimming and J lost 2 bases, with 7 bases between them. CDR3 in DNA: TGTGCCAGCAGTTTTAACATCAACTATGGCTACACCTTC. Its protein product is CASSFNINYGYTF.

The chain uses TRBV6-4 and TRBJ1-5; D remains ambiguous. The CDR3 is 13 residues long. CDR1 MRHNA and CDR2 SNTAGT come from the germline V gene. The V end lost 6 bases, the J end lost 4 bases, and 10 bases lay between the germline ends. The CDR3 sequence: CASSAADNQPQHF. The CDR3 coding sequence is TGTGCCAGCAGCGCTGCGGATAATCAGCCCCAGCATTTT.

The V and J genes are TRBV7-9 and TRBJ1-2; a weak D match, TRBD1 (5 bases). Germline V lookup: CDR1 SEHNR, CDR2 FQNEAQ (reference sequence). The V and J ends lost 1 base and 5 bases respectively, with 11 bases between them. The CDR3 is 14 amino acids. CDR3 sequence: CASSLDVRGYGYTF. The DNA for the CDR3 is TGTGCCAGCAGCTTAGACGTTAGGGGATATGGCTACACCTTC.

The V call is TRBV15, the J call TRBJ2-2; D is perhaps TRBD1 (6 bases). Trimming removed 6 bases at V and 2 bases at J, with 16 bases between. CDR3 length: 16 amino acids. Germline CDR1 is LNHNV and CDR2 is YYDKDF (reference sequence). The CDR3 DNA reads TGTGCCACCAGGGGAGCAAGGACAGTTAACACCGGGGAGCTGTTTTTT. This gives the protein CATRGARTVNTGELFF.

The chain recombines TRBV9 with TRBJ2-3, with 7 bases identical to TRBD2. This CDR3 spans 16 amino acids. The ends lost 1 base at V and 3 bases at J; junction bases unmatched: 8. CDR1 SGDLS and CDR2 YYNGEE come from the germline V gene. The DNA of the CDR3 is TGTGCCAGCAGCGTAACTGCTGGCGGGGGAACAGATACGCAGTATTTT. Translation: CASSVTAGGGTDTQYF.

The rearrangement joins TRBV18 to TRBJ1-4, with D uncertain. Germline loops: CDR1 KGHSH, CDR2 LQKENI. Trimming left V 5 bases short and J 10 bases short, with 11 bases between. This CDR3 is 12 amino acids long. DNA for the CDR3: TGTGCCAGCTCATTTCCGGCGGGAAAACTGTTTTTT. Protein sequence: CASSFPAGKLFF.

The rearrangement uses TRBV5-6 and TRBJ2-5; 7 bases map to TRBD1. The V gene end was trimmed by 6 bases and the J gene end by 5 bases; junction bases not matched to a gene: 7. Germline CDR1 is SGHDT and CDR2 is YYEEEE. The CDR3 sequence is 13 residues long. CDR3 amino acids: CASNQRGHETQYF. The CDR3 DNA is TGTGCCAGCAACCAAAGGGGGCACGAGACCCAGTACTTC.

The CDR3 is CASSRTVTSYEQYF. The DNA of the CDR3 is TGTGCCAGTAGTAGGACAGTTACATCCTACGAGCAGTACTTC. The chain is built from TRBV19 and TRBJ2-7; TRBD1 might be the D (6 bases). Germline assignment: CDR1 LNHDA and CDR2 SQIVND (reference sequence). The CDR3 consists of 14 residues. With 4 bases removed from V and 1 base from J, the gap between germline ends came to 11 bases.

This clone was seen just once. V gene TRBV30 combines with J gene TRBJ1-5; possibly TRBD1 for D (6 bases). The germline gives CDR1 GTSNPN, CDR2 SVGIG (reference sequence). Trimming removed 1 base at V and 0 bases at J, with 10 bases between. CDR3 length: 15 residues. The CDR3 nucleotides read TGTGCCTGGAGTGGGCCAGGGGTTAGCAATCAGCCCCAGCATTTT. Translation gives CAWSGPGVSNQPQHF. The full variable domain, its missing parts supplied by reference TRBV30 and TRBJ1-5, is SQTIHQWPATLVQPVGSPLSLECTVEGTSNPNLYWYRQAAGRGLQLLFYSVGIGQISSEVPQNLSASRPQDRQFILSSKKLLLSDSGFYLCAWSGPGVSNQPQHFGDGTRLSIL.

V and J are TRBV28 and TRBJ2-4, with D perhaps given as TRBD1 or TRBD2 (5 bases each). CDR3 length: 14 amino acids. V was pared by 3 bases and J by 8 bases, with 14 bases between. CDR1 and CDR2 (germline): MDHEN, SYDVKM. CDR3 sequence reads: CASSFLSRGDIQYF. CDR3 coding DNA: TGTGCCAGCAGTTTTTTGTCCAGAGGGGACATTCAGTACTTC.

V and J are TRBV16 and TRBJ1-3; no clear D gene. Germline V CDR1 and CDR2: KGHSY, FQNENV. This CDR3 spans 14 amino acids. V was clipped by 6 bases and J by 2 bases, with 11 bases between them. The CDR3 reads CASSVSGTGNTIYF. The CDR3 DNA follows: TGTGCCAGCAGTGTGTCGGGTACTGGAAACACCATATATTTT.

The chain is built from TRBV5-4 and TRBJ1-1; TRBD1 aligns across 9 bases. Unmatched junction bases numbered 9, after V lost 4 bases and J lost 5 bases. Germline-derived CDR1 and CDR2 are SGHNT and YYREEE (reference sequence). The CDR3 consists of 15 residues. DNA for the CDR3: TGTGCCAGCAGCCCTTCACAGGGGGCGGTGACTGAAGCTTTCTTT. This sequence encodes CASSPSQGAVTEAFF. The variable domain in full, with the rest retrieved from reference TRBV5-4 and TRBJ1-1, is ETGVTQSPTHLIKTRGQQVTLRCSSQSGHNTVSWYQQALGQGPQFIFQYYREEENGRGNFPPRFSGLQFPNYSSELNVNALELDDSALYLCASSPSQGAVTEAFFGQGTRLTVV.